The rows below give T cell receptor beta chains drawn from one sample of a study of T cells of healthy individuals. TCRdb processed the 5' RACE reads anew with MiXCR; each CDR3 protein has one entry. The sample holds around 98,000 distinct CDR3 sequences, 17% seen once. These receptors all stem from a human donor in good health. Both conserved end residues are part of each CDR3. D genes are given only for firm matches. Clone size is not always given. Where it is, it says once, few, many or a class for expanded clones.

d_call: TRBD2; clone_size: many; v_call: TRBV9; j_call: TRBJ2-3; cdr3_nt: TGTGCCAGCAGCTTGGGACTAGCGGGAGCGAGCACAGATACGCAGTATTTT; cdr3_aa: CASSLGLAGASTDTQYF
d_call: -; clone_size: many; v_call: TRBV20-1; j_call: TRBJ1-2; cdr3_nt: TGCAGTGTAGACAGCGAATATGGCTACACCTTC; cdr3_aa: CSVDSEYGYTF
d_call: -; clone_size: few; v_call: TRBV30; j_call: TRBJ1-3; cdr3_nt: TGTGCCTGGAGTGTAAGCGGAAACACCATATATTTT; cdr3_aa: CAWSVSGNTIYF
d_call: -; clone_size: -; v_call: TRBV9; j_call: TRBJ1-3; cdr3_nt: TGTGCCAGCAGCTCCAAGGGAACGGGGGGCTATGGAAACACCATATATTTT; cdr3_aa: CASSSKGTGGYGNTIYF
d_call: TRBD1; clone_size: many; v_call: TRBV7-2; j_call: TRBJ1-6; cdr3_nt: TGTGCCAGCAGCTTAATCGGGACAGGGGTCTTTAATTCACCCCTCCACTTT; cdr3_aa: CASSLIGTGVFNSPLHF
d_call: TRBD2; clone_size: many; v_call: TRBV4-2; j_call: TRBJ2-3; cdr3_nt: TGTGCCAGCAGCCAAGGTCAGCGGGGGGCTTTAGATACGCAGTATTTT; cdr3_aa: CASSQGQRGALDTQYF
d_call: TRBD2; clone_size: -; v_call: TRBV27; j_call: TRBJ2-2; cdr3_nt: TGTGCCAGCAGTTTGAAGCGGGGGCAGGGCACCGGGGAGCTGTTTTTT; cdr3_aa: CASSLKRGQGTGELFF
d_call: -; clone_size: few; v_call: TRBV4-2; j_call: TRBJ2-3; cdr3_nt: TGTGCCAGCAGCCAACAAAAGACAGATACGCAGTATTTT; cdr3_aa: CASSQQKTDTQYF
d_call: -; clone_size: -; v_call: TRBV7-2; j_call: TRBJ2-1; cdr3_nt: TGTGCCAGCAGCTTAGGTGGGGGGCCGGCCTATGAGCAGTTCTTC; cdr3_aa: CASSLGGGPAYEQFF
d_call: -; clone_size: -; v_call: TRBV12-3/TRBV12-4; j_call: TRBJ2-5; cdr3_nt: TGTGCCAGCAGTGCTACAGAGACCCAGTACTTC; cdr3_aa: CASSATETQYF
d_call: -; clone_size: many; v_call: TRBV7-9; j_call: TRBJ2-2; cdr3_nt: TGTGCCAGCAGCTTAGTGGCAGGCGGGACCGGGGAGCTGTTTTTT; cdr3_aa: CASSLVAGGTGELFF
d_call: -; clone_size: many; v_call: TRBV20-1; j_call: TRBJ1-2; cdr3_nt: TGCAGTGCCAACGACGGGGACTATGGCTACACCTTC; cdr3_aa: CSANDGDYGYTF
d_call: -; clone_size: -; v_call: TRBV11-1; j_call: TRBJ2-3; cdr3_nt: TGTGCCAGCAGCCCACCTAGCCCAGATACGCAGTATTTT; cdr3_aa: CASSPPSPDTQYF
d_call: -; clone_size: -; v_call: TRBV4-3; j_call: TRBJ1-1; cdr3_nt: TGCGCCAGCAGCCAAGGAGTGGGGGGAACTGAAGCTTTCTTT; cdr3_aa: CASSQGVGGTEAFF
d_call: -; clone_size: many; v_call: TRBV7-9; j_call: TRBJ1-2; cdr3_nt: TGTGCCAGCAGCTTAGAATCCTTTTACGGCTACACCTTC; cdr3_aa: CASSLESFYGYTF
d_call: -; clone_size: -; v_call: TRBV19; j_call: TRBJ1-2; cdr3_nt: TGTGCCAGTAGTATCTCCGTAGGTTCCGGAGAGGGCTACACCTTC; cdr3_aa: CASSISVGSGEGYTF
d_call: TRBD2; clone_size: few; v_call: TRBV29-1; j_call: TRBJ2-2; cdr3_nt: TGCAGCGTCCGGACTAGCGGGAGTGCGAACACCGGGGAGCTGTTTTTT; cdr3_aa: CSVRTSGSANTGELFF
d_call: -; clone_size: -; v_call: TRBV6-1; j_call: TRBJ2-7; cdr3_nt: TGTGCCAGCAGTGAAGGCCGGGGAATCTACGAGCAGTACTTC; cdr3_aa: CASSEGRGIYEQYF
d_call: -; clone_size: few; v_call: TRBV20-1; j_call: TRBJ2-1; cdr3_nt: TGCAGTGCTAGTAGGGGCAGCTCCTACAATGAGCAGTTCTTC; cdr3_aa: CSASRGSSYNEQFF
d_call: TRBD1; clone_size: many; v_call: TRBV6-1; j_call: TRBJ1-2; cdr3_nt: TGTGCCAGCAGACTCACAGGGGATCCCTATGGCTACACCTTC; cdr3_aa: CASRLTGDPYGYTF
d_call: -; clone_size: many; v_call: TRBV20-1; j_call: TRBJ2-3; cdr3_nt: TGCAGTGCTAGTCCAGGGGTAGATACGCAGTATTTT; cdr3_aa: CSASPGVDTQYF